A single sample is the source of the 7 T cell receptor beta chains below, sequenced in a study of tumor-infiltrating lymphocytes in primary liver carcinoma (dated by TCRdb to about 2017). The sequencing machine was an Illumina HiSeq 2500. Using a constant-region primer and ProtoScript II reverse transcriptase, TCRbeta-specific cDNA was reverse-transcribed from roughly 460 ng total RNA. TCRbeta libraries were built with three nested multiplex PCR rounds, a slightly modified ARM-PCR procedure. Multiplex TRBV1-TRBV30 forward primers and a Cbeta reverse primer were used in the first two PCR rounds, each of which was run for about 10 cycles. TCRdb's own reprocessing of the public reads used fastp at Q25 and MiXCR and kept productive beta chains. Rows are unified per CDR3 protein, each entry keeping the most common DNA and genes. The sample table lists approximately 310,000 distinct CDR3 sequences, about 60% of them with a count of one. The ten top clones hold about 9.4% of the sample.

RNA from unsorted whole blood was extracted with TRIzol reagent, and germline DNA was obtained with the DNeasy Blood & Tissue kit. The specimen sequenced was peripheral blood. All receptors derive from a middle-aged man with primary liver carcinoma and hepatitis B virus infection.

The rearrangement uses TRBV5-4 and TRBJ2-1, with D perhaps given as TRBD1 or TRBD2 (6 bases each). V gave up 0 bases and J gave up 7 bases, with 11 bases separating them. Germline V gene lookup returns CDR1 SGHNT and CDR2 YYREEE (reference sequence). The CDR3 runs 14 residues. The chain's CDR3 is CASSLGGARNEQFF. CDR3 bases: TGTGCCAGCAGCTTGGGGGGGGCTAGGAATGAGCAGTTCTTC.

In the case of this clonotype: A much larger clonotype is one base distant, so this may be a read error. The rearrangement joins TRBV12-3 or TRBV12-4 to TRBJ2-4; 8 bases are a match to TRBD2. The CDR3 spans 16 residues. The V and J ends lost 1 base and 0 bases, in that order; junction bases with no gene match: 2. The CDR3 loop is CASSLGGRKAKNIQYF. The CDR3 DNA sequence: TGTGCCAGCAGTTTAGGCGGGAGGAAAGCCAAAAACATTCAGTACTTC.

A note on this clonotype: A much more abundant neighbour one base away suggests this may be a read error. The chain recombines TRBV29-1 with TRBJ1-2; 7 bases align to TRBD1. The CDR3 extends over 12 amino acids. In germline, CDR1 is SQVTM, CDR2 ANQGSEA. The chain's CDR3 is CSVTGARYDYTF. CDR3 sequence (DNA): TGCAGCGTTACAGGGGCTCGCTATGACTACACCTTC.

A remark on this clonotype: A much larger clone lies a single base off, so this may be a read error. The chain couples TRBV10-3 to TRBJ1-1, with 8 bases aligning to TRBD1. CDR1 is ENHRY and CDR2 is SYGVKD in the germline V gene. This CDR3 is built from 13 residues. CDR3 in amino acids: CAIRGQVNTEASF. CDR3 in DNA: TGTGCCATCAGGGGACAGGTGAACACTGAAGCTTCCTTT.

V is TRBV28 and J is TRBJ1-2, with 7 bases that match TRBD1. Germline lookup yields CDR1 MDHEN and CDR2 SYDVKM. The length of the CDR3 is 14 residues. V was clipped by 5 bases and J by 3 bases; unmatched bases: 6. This CDR3 reads CASSRPGGDYGYTF. In DNA, the CDR3 is TGTGCCAGCAGTCGGCCAGGGGGGGACTATGGCTACACCTTC.

Comments on this clonotype: This clone may be a read error of a much larger clone one base away. The V call is TRBV10-1, the J call TRBJ1-1, with TRBD1 matching 9 bases. Germline CDR1 reads WNHNN; CDR2 reads SYGVQD (reference sequence). The CDR3 extends over 15 amino acids. The CDR3 region has the DNA TGCGTCAGCAGTGAGACCGGGACAGGGATCACTGAAGCTTTCTTT. This encodes CVSSETGTGITEAFF.

This clonotype was counted between two and nine times. A much larger clone is a single base away; this may be a read error. This chain uses TRBV6-2 or TRBV6-3 with TRBJ2-5, with 7 bases lining up with TRBD2. The V gene's germline CDR1 is MNHEY and CDR2 SVGEGT. The CDR3 covers 13 residues. CDR3 nucleotide sequence: TGTGCCAGCAGTTACAGCGGGATTGAGACCCACTACTTC. Protein sequence: CASSYSGIETHYF.